The rows below give T cell receptor beta chains drawn from one sample of a study of graft-versus-host responses after intestinal transplantation. Measured with immunoSEQ multiplex PCR; TCRdb has only the in-frame clones, and not every one. The sample shows roughly 12,000 clones, approximately 82% of them seen only once. Sample: PBMCs, taken roughly 19 weeks after transplant. The receptor source for this set is a human patient who received an intestinal transplant, so some T cells may come from the graft donor. The CDR3 runs from the conserved cysteine through the conserved F or W. D genes are given only for firm matches. Rows give clone size only sometimes, using once, few, many, or a class for an expanded clone.

clone size,D gene,J gene,V gene,CDR3 DNA,CDR3 protein
NA,NA,TRBJ2-7,TRBV21-1,TGTGCCAGCGGTTATTGGCGGGGGCGCGGGCTAGCGGGAGTCCGCGAGCAGTACTTC,CASGYWRGRGLAGVREQYF
NA,NA,TRBJ1-1,TRBV6-5,TGTGCCAGCAGTGCAATGACTGAAGCTTTCTTT,CASSAMTEAFF
NA,NA,TRBJ2-1,TRBV7-9,TGTGCCAGCAGCTCTATCGACACCTACAATGAGCAGTTCTTC,CASSSIDTYNEQFF
NA,NA,TRBJ2-1,TRBV2,TGTGCCAGCAGTGGGGAGGCTAGCTCGGGCGAGCAGTTCTTC,CASSGEASSGEQFF
once,NA,TRBJ1-1,TRBV6-6,TGTGCCAGCAGTTACTCGGGCGGGGGGGGATCGGGAGCTTTCTTT,CASSYSGGGGSGAFF
NA,TRBD1,TRBJ1-2,TRBV6-5,TGTGCCAGCAGTTACTCGACAGGGGATGGCTACACCTTC,CASSYSTGDGYTF
NA,NA,TRBJ2-7,TRBV11-2,TGTGCCAGCAGCTTGGTCATCTCCTACGAGCAGTACTTC,CASSLVISYEQYF
once,NA,TRBJ2-2,TRBV28,TGTGCCAGCACTAAAGACAGGTTTAACACCGGGGAGCTGTTTTTT,CASTKDRFNTGELFF
NA,TRBD1,TRBJ2-7,TRBV18,TGTGCCAGCTTAAGGGACAGGGAATCCTACAAGCAGTACTTC,CASLRDRESYKQYF
NA,NA,TRBJ2-3,TRBV2,TGTGCCAGCAGGGGGGGTCGAGGAGCAGATACGCAGTATTTT,CASRGGRGADTQYF
few,TRBD1,TRBJ1-4,TRBV7-9,TGTGCCAGCAGCCCCAGACAGGGAATGGACGAAAAACTGTTTTTT,CASSPRQGMDEKLFF
NA,NA,TRBJ1-1,TRBV6-5,TGTGCCAGCAGTTACTCTAGGGGGGGAATCACTGAAGCTTTCTTT,CASSYSRGGITEAFF
NA,TRBD2,TRBJ2-1,TRBV7-7,TGTGCTAGCAGCCGACTAGCGGGAGTTCAAAGTGAGCAGTTCTTC,CASSRLAGVQSEQFF
NA,NA,TRBJ1-2,TRBV4-1,TGCGCCAGCAGCCAAGCCTTAAGGCCGGACTATGGCTACACCTTC,CASSQALRPDYGYTF
once,NA,TRBJ1-3,TRBV29-1,TGCAGCGCCTTTTTTGCAGACGTCCCTGGAAACACCATATATTTT,CSAFFADVPGNTIYF
NA,NA,TRBJ2-5,TRBV7-2,TGTGCCAGCAGCTTACTTGGCGGTTGGCGGGGTGGGGAGACCCAGTACTTC,CASSLLGGWRGGETQYF
NA,TRBD1,TRBJ1-1,TRBV7-3,TGTGCCAGCAGCTTACTGACAGGGGGAGCGAGTGAAGCTTTCTTT,CASSLLTGGASEAFF
NA,TRBD2,TRBJ2-7,TRBV29-1,TGCAGCGTTGCGGGGACTAGCGGGTCCTCCTACGAGCAGTACTTC,CSVAGTSGSSYEQYF
once,NA,TRBJ2-7,TRBV14,TGTGCCAGCAGCCTCTCCCCCCGTTCCGAGCAGTACTTC,CASSLSPRSEQYF
NA,NA,TRBJ2-2,TRBV30,TGTGCCTGGAAACTCTCAGCGAACACCGGGGAGCTGTTTTTT,CAWKLSANTGELFF
once,NA,TRBJ2-2,TRBV28,TGTGCCAGCAGAGTTAGCTTCGGGGCTAGCGCCCGGGAGAAAGGGGAGCTGTTTTTT,CASRVSFGASAREKGELFF
once,NA,TRBJ2-5,TRBV6-1,TGTGCCAGCAGTACCCGACAGCAAGAGACCCAGTACTTC,CASSTRQQETQYF
NA,NA,TRBJ1-1,TRBV6-5,TGTGCCGGCCGGTCTGGGGGAGCTTTCTTT,CAGRSGGAFF
NA,TRBD1,TRBJ2-2,TRBV7-9,TGTGCCAGCAGCCCGCTACAGGGGCCCGGGGAGCTGTTTTTT,CASSPLQGPGELFF
NA,TRBD2,TRBJ2-7,TRBV7-9,TGTGCCAGCAGCTTAGACCGGGACTACATATTCTACGAGCAGTACTTC,CASSLDRDYIFYEQYF
NA,NA,TRBJ2-1,TRBV21-1,TGTGCCAGCAGCAAAGGACGGCTGGATGAGCAGTTCTTC,CASSKGRLDEQFF